This T cell receptor (beta chain) was identified during a study of cytomegalovirus exposure and HLA in healthy donors. Study-level results: Some 150 TCR beta chains were listed as cytomegalovirus-associated.

Trimming stripped 6 bases from V and 6 bases from J, with 18 bases between. The CDR3 loop spans 15 amino acids. Germline CDR1 is MNHEY and CDR2 is SVGAGI. To note about this clone: Its matching antigen is unknown.

Use of 60 Vbeta and 13 Jbeta primers characterized the PCR. The method was immunoSEQ multiplex PCR; TCRdb's version includes in-frame clones alone and lacks a portion of them. The table includes just over 95,000 clones, about four fifths detected once. The specimen sequenced was PBMCs. The chain is built from TRBV6-5 and TRBJ1-5; weak D call: TRBD1 (6 bases). The clonotype comes from a human donor in good health. The CDR3 loop is CASRGGGGIAQPQHF. The CDR3, as DNA: TGTGCCAGCAGGGGGGGAGGGGGAATCGCTCAGCCCCAGCATTTT.